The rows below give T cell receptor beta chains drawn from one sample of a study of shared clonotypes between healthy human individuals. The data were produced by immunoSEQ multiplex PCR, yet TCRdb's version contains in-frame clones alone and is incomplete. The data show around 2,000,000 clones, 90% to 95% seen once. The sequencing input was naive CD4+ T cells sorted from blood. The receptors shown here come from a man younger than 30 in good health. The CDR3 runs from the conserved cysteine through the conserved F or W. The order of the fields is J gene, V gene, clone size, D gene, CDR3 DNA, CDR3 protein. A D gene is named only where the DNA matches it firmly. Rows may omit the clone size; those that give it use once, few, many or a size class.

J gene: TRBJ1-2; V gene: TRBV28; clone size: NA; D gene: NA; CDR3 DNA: TGTGCCAGCAGTTCCTCGGGCCTTACCGGTGGCTACACCTTC; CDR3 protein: CASSSSGLTGGYTF
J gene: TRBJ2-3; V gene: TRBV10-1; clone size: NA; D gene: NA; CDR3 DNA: TGCGCCAGCAGTGAGTTTTCGCGGTTGGGTAGCACAGATACGCAGTATTTT; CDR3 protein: CASSEFSRLGSTDTQYF
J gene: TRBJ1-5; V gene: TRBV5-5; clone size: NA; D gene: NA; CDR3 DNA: TGTGCCAGCAGCTGGGGGCGTAGCAATCAGCCCCAGCATTTT; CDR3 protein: CASSWGRSNQPQHF
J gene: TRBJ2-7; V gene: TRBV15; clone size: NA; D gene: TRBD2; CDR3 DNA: TGTGCCACCAGCAGGACTAGCGGGCCCTCCTACGAGCAGTACTTC; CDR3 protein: CATSRTSGPSYEQYF
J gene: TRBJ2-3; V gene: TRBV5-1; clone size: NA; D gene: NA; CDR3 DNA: TGCGCCAGCAGCTTGGCCATCTGGGGCACAGATACGCAGTATTTT; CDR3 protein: CASSLAIWGTDTQYF
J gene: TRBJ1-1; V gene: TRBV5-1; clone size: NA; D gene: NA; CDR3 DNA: TGCGCCAGCAGCTCCGGACAGCCTGAAGCTTTCTTT; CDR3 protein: CASSSGQPEAFF
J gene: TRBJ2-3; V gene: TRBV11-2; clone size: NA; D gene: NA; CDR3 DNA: TGTGCCAGCAGCTCCCGGGCTTACACAGATACGCAGTATTTT; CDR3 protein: CASSSRAYTDTQYF
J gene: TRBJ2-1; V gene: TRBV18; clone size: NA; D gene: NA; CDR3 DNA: TGTGCCAGCTCACCGGGACTTCCAAGCAATGAGCAGTTCTTC; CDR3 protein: CASSPGLPSNEQFF
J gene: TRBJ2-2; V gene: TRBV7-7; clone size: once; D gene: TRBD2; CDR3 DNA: TGTGCTAGCAGTAGAATAGCGGGAAAGGCCGGGGAGCTGTTTTTT; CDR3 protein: CASSRIAGKAGELFF
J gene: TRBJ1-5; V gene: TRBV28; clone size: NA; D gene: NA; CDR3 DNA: TGTGCCAGCAGTTTGGGGGCGACAAAGAATCAGCCCCAGCATTTT; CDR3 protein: CASSLGATKNQPQHF
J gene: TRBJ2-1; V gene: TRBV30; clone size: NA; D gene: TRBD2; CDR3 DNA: TGTGCCTGGAGTACTAGCGGGGGTCGATATGAGCAGTTCTTC; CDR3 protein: CAWSTSGGRYEQFF
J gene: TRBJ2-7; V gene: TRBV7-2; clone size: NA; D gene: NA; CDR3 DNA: TGTGCCAGCAGCTTACTAGGGGCGTACGAGCAGTACTTC; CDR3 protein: CASSLLGAYEQYF
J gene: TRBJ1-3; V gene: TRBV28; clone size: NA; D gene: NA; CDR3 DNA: TGTGCCAGCAGGCCAAGGGGAGCCGGAAACACCATATATTTT; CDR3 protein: CASRPRGAGNTIYF
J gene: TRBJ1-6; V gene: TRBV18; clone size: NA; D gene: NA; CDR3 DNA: TGTGCCAGCTCACCGGCTCTGGGGACAAAAGATTCACCCCTCCACTTT; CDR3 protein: CASSPALGTKDSPLHF
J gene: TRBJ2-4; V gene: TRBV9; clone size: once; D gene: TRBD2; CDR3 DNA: TGTGCCAGCAGCGTAGGGACTAGCGCGAGCTTAGCCAAAAACATTCAGTACTTC; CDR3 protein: CASSVGTSASLAKNIQYF
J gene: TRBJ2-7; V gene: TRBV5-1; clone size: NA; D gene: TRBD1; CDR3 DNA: TGCGCCAGCAGCTTCCGACAGGGGGCTGACGAGCAGTACTTC; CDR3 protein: CASSFRQGADEQYF
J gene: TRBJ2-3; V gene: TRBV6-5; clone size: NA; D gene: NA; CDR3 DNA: TGTGCCAGCAGTCCCACCCGGAGGGATACGCAGTATTTT; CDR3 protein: CASSPTRRDTQYF
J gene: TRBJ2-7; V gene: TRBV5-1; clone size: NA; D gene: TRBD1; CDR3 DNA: TGCGCCAGCAGGCCAGGGGGCTACTCCTACGAGCAGTACTTC; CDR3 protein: CASRPGGYSYEQYF
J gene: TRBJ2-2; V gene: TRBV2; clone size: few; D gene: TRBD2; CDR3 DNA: TGTGCCAGCAGTCACCCCGGGACTAGCGGGGGGGCCAACGGGGAGCTGTTTTTT; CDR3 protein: CASSHPGTSGGANGELFF
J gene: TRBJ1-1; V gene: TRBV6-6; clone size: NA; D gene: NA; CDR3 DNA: TGTGCCAGCACCGAAGCAGGGTTTAGTGAAGCTTTCTTT; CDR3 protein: CASTEAGFSEAFF
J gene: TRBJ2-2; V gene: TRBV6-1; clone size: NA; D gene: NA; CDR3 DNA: TGTGCCAGCAGTGAAAGGACCGGGGAGCTGTTTTTT; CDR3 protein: CASSERTGELFF
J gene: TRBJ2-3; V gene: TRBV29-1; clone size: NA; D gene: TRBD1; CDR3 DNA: TGCAGCGTTGGTGACAGGGCGGTAGATACGCAGTATTTT; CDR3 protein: CSVGDRAVDTQYF